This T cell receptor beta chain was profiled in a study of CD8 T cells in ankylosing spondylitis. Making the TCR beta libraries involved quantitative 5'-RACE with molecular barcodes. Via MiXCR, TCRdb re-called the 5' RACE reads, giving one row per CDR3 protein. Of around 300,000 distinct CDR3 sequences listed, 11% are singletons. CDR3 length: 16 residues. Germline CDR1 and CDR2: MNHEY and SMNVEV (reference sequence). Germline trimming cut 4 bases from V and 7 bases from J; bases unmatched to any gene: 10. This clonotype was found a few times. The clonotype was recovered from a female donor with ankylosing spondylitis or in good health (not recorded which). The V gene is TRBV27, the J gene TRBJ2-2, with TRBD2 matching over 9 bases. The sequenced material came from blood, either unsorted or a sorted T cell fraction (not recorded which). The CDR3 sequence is CASSSSSGSFIGELFF. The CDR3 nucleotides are TGTGCCAGCAGTTCCAGTAGCGGGAGTTTTATCGGGGAGCTGTTTTTT.